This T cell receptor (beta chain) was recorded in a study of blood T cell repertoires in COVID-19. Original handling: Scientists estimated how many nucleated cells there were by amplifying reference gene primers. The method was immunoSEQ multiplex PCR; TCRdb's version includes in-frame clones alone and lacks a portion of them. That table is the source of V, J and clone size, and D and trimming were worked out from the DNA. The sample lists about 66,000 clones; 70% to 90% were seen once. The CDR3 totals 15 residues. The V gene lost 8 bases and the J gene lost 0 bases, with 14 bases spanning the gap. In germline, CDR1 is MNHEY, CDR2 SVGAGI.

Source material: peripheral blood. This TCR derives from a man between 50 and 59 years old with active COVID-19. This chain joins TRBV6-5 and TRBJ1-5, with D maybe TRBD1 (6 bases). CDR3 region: CASGQRTDSNQPQHF. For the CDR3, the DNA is TGTGCCAGCGGACAAAGGACAGATAGCAATCAGCCCCAGCATTTT.